The clone carrying this T cell receptor (beta chain) occurred a few times. Germline assignment: CDR1 SGHRS and CDR2 YFSETQ. This CDR3 has 15 amino acids. The V and J ends lost 0 bases and 4 bases, in that order; junction bases with no gene match: 1. These data are taken from a study of beta chain features in type 1 diabetes. Turning to the study itself: What patients shared with healthy donors was a similar profile of age, gender and cell yields. Sorted cells, 107,917,701 in number, were examined across all samples.

Every donor had blood drawn once into heparin, around 0.12 L on average. Since all of the isolated RNA was reverse transcribed, expressed TCRB transcripts were what got sequenced. Clones were sequenced by immunoSEQ multiplex PCR, and TCRdb holds only the in-frame ones, with some missing. The profile shows approximately 330,000 clones, 11% of them singletons. This chain connects TRBV5-1 to TRBJ2-5; 12 bases fit TRBD1. The clonotype originates from a woman aged 25-40 years in good health. Sample: naive CD4+ T cells from blood. The CDR3 here is CASSLGDRGRETQYF. The CDR3 nucleotides read TGCGCCAGCAGCTTGGGGGACAGGGGGCGAGAGACCCAGTACTTC.